These 7 T cell receptor beta chains came from one sample sequenced in a study of blood T cell repertoires in COVID-19. Using immunoSEQ multiplex PCR, the repertoire was profiled, and TCRdb retains in-frame clones only, with some absent. The repertoire holds about 380,000 clones, with 81% as singletons. What was sequenced was peripheral blood. The origin of the receptors is a human donor with acute or convalescent COVID-19. The donor label of this sample is uncertain.

The J gene is TRBJ1-2, the V gene TRBV10-2, with a possible D match to TRBD1 (5 bases). This CDR3 contains 13 residues. V shed 8 bases and J shed 6 bases, with 16 bases lying between them. The V gene's germline CDR1 is WSHSY and CDR2 SAAADI. CDR3 DNA: TGCGCCAGCGGGGGGGGTAGCTTTGATGGCTACACCTTC. Protein: CASGGGSFDGYTF.

The chain carries TRBV19 and TRBJ2-1; 7 bases fit TRBD1. The V segment lost 5 bases and the J segment 6 bases; nucleotides outside the gene matches: 13. The CDR3 consists of 16 residues. Germline V gene sequence: CDR1 LNHDA, CDR2 SQIVND (reference sequence). In DNA, the CDR3 is TGTGCCAGTAGTCCATTGAGGGGGCCCGCCCCCAATGAGCAGTTCTTC. Amino acids: CASSPLRGPAPNEQFF.

In this sample, this clone turned up once. The chain employs TRBV7-8 and TRBJ1-1, with D unresolved. V lost 1 base, J lost 2 bases, and 14 bases lay in between. The CDR3 extends over 16 amino acids. Germline CDR1 reads SGHVS; CDR2 reads FQNEAQ. The CDR3 region is CASSLDSWPDNTEAFF. The DNA for the CDR3 is TGTGCCAGCAGCTTAGATTCCTGGCCAGATAACACTGAAGCTTTCTTT.

This chain connects TRBV4-2 to TRBJ1-1; D ambiguous. The germline CDR1 and CDR2 sequences are LGHNA and YNFKEQ. The CDR3 sequence is 13 residues long. Trimming took 4 bases from V and 5 from J, leaving 11 bases between them. Here the CDR3 reads CASSPWSKTEAFF. The DNA for the CDR3 is TGTGCCAGCAGCCCCTGGAGTAAGACTGAAGCTTTCTTT.

V usage is TRBV10-3 and J usage is TRBJ2-1; maybe TRBD2 (6 bases). The ends were cut back, 6 bases at V and 4 bases at J, with 13 bases in the middle. The length of the CDR3 is 14 residues. Looked up from germline, CDR1 is ENHRY and CDR2 is SYGVKD. The CDR3 DNA reads TGTGCCATCAGGGATAGCGGTGTATACAATGAGCAGTTCTTC. This sequence encodes CAIRDSGVYNEQFF.

The chain couples TRBV5-1 to TRBJ1-2; D perhaps matches TRBD1 (5 bases). From germline, CDR1 is SGHRS and CDR2 YFSETQ. V lost 4 bases to trimming and J lost 4 bases, with 17 bases between them. This CDR3 contains 15 residues. CDR3 region: CASSIGPTASYGYTF. The CDR3 coding sequence is TGCGCCAGCAGCATAGGACCGACAGCTAGCTATGGCTACACCTTC.

The chain has TRBV10-3 and TRBJ2-7, with 9 bases lining up with TRBD1. V lost 6 bases, J lost 1 base, and 7 bases stayed unmatched. This CDR3 has 15 amino acids. Germline V gene sequence: CDR1 ENHRY, CDR2 SYGVKD. CDR3: CAISHPGQGSYEQYF. As DNA, the CDR3 is TGTGCCATCAGCCACCCGGGACAGGGATCCTACGAGCAGTACTTC.